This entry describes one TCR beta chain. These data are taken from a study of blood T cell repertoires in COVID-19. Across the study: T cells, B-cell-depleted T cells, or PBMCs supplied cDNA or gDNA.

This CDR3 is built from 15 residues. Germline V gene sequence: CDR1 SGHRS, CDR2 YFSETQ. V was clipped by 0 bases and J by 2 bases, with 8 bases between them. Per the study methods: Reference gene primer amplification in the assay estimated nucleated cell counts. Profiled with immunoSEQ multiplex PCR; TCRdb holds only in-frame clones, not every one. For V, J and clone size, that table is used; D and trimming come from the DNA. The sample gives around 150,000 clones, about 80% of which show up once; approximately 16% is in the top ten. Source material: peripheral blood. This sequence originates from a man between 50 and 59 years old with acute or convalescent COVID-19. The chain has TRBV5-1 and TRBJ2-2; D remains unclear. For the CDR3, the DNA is TGCGCCAGCAGCTTGGGATCAGGAAACACCGGGGAGCTGTTTTTT. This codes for CASSLGSGNTGELFF.